This T cell receptor beta chain was profiled in a study of shared T cell receptors in the human thymus. V was shortened by 4 bases and J by 0 bases, with 13 bases between the two germline ends. There are 15 residues in the CDR3. The germline gives CDR1 MNHEY, CDR2 SVGAGI. Produced via immunoSEQ multiplex PCR; TCRdb's table is partial and in-frame only. This table holds almost 550,000 clones, about four fifths found once. These data were likewise used in another study, on human thymus T cells. That report notes: Healthy Finnish infants undergoing corrective surgery for congenital heart defects provided the donor material. Resections that were taken during corrective heart surgery supplied the thymus tissue. What appeared biased in thymic and blood repertoires was the usage of V and J genes.

Sequencing was performed on thymocytes. This clonotype was sampled from a boy under three years old with a congenital heart defect. The V and J genes are TRBV6-5 and TRBJ2-7; D perhaps matches TRBD1 (6 bases). The CDR3: CASSSSRGGSYEQYF. The CDR3 bases are TGTGCCAGCAGTTCTAGTCGAGGGGGCTCCTACGAGCAGTACTTC.